This T cell receptor (beta chain) was documented in a study of tumor and adjacent non-tumor tissue in lung cancer. Study as a whole: Patients comprised 12 adenocarcinoma, a couple of squamous cell carcinoma and 1 small cell lung cancer. On average, productive TCRbeta reads reached about 4.17 million per sample.

A modified ARM-PCR protocol with three rounds of nested PCR amplified TCRbeta. TCRdb fed the multiplex PCR reads into MiXCR, producing one record per CDR3 protein. The table lists tens of thousands of distinct CDR3 sequences, 64% of them singletons, with approximately 28% in the top ten. From germline, CDR1 is DFQATT and CDR2 SNEGSKA (reference sequence). The CDR3 contains 12 residues. This clonotype was recorded once. Its antigen is still unknown. The template was RNA from unsorted bulk tissue. This non-tumor lung sample came from over 3 cm beyond the tumor edge. Study-wide results and caveats: Tumor repertoires had a smaller top 100 clone share than normal lung.

This clonotype was obtained from a woman between 65 and 79 years old with non-small cell lung cancer. This rearrangement joins TRBV20-1 to TRBJ2-5; TRBD2 is a possible D gene (6 bases). Material: distant non-tumor lung tissue. CDR3 region: CGVSTGRGTQYF. CDR3 bases: TGCGGTGTCTCGACTGGGCGGGGGACCCAGTACTTC.